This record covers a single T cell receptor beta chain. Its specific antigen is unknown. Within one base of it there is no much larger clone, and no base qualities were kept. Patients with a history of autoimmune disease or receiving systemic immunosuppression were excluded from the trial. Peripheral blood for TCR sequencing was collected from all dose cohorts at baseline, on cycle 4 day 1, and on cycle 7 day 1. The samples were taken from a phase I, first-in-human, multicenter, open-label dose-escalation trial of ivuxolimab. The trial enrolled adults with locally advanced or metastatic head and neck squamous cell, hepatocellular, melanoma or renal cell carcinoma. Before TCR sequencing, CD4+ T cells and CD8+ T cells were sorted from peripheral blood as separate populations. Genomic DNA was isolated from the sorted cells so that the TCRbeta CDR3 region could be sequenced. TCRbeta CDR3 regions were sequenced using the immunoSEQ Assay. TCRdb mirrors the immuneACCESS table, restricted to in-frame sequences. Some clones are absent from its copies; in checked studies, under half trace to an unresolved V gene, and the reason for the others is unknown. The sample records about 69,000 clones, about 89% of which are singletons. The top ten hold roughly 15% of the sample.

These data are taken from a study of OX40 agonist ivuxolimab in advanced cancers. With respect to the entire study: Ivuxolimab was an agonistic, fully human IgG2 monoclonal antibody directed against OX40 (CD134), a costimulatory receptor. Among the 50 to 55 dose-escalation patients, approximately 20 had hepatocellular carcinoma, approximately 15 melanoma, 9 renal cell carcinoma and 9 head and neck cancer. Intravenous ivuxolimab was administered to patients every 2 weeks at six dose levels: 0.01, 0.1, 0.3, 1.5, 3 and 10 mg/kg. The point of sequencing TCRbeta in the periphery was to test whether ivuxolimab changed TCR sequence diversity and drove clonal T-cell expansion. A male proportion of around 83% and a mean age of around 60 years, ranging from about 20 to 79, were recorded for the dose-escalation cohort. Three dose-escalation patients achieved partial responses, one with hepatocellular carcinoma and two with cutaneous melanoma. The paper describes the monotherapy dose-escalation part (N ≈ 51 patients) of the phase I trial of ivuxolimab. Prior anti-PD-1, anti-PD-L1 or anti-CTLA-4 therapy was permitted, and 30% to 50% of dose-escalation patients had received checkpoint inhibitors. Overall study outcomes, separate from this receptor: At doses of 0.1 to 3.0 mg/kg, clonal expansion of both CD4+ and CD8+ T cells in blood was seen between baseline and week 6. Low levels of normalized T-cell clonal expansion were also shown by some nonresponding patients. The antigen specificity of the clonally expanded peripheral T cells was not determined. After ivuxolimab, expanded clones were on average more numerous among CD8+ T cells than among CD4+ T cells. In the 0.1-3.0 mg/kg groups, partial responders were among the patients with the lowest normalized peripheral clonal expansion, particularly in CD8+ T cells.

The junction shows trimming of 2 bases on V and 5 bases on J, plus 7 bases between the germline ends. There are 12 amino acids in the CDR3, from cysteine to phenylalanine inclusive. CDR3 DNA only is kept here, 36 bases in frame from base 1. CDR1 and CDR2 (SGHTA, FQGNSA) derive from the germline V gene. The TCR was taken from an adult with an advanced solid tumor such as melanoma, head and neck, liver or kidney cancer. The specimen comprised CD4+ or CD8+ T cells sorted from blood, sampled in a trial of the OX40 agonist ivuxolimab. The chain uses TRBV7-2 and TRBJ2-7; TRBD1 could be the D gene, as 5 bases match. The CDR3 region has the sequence CASSLRGNEQYF. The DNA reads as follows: TGTGCCAGCAGCTTAAGGGGCAACGAGCAGTACTTC.